Listed here is a single TCR beta chain. Measured with immunoSEQ multiplex PCR; TCRdb has only the in-frame clones, and not every one. Of approximately 90,000 clones in the sample, 80% to 95% were seen once. V trimming: 5 bases; J trimming: 2 bases; junction bases outside the gene matches: 20. From germline, CDR1 is ENHRY and CDR2 SYGVKD. The CDR3 is made up of 20 amino acids. The record originates from a study of T cell changes during pregnancy in multiple sclerosis. This TCR was recovered from a female donor with multiple sclerosis, enrolled in a pregnancy study. V usage is TRBV10-3 and J usage is TRBJ2-5, with TRBD2 matching over 10 bases. This specimen was peripheral blood, taken after pregnancy. CDR3 sequence (DNA): TGTGCCATCAGTAGAATAGCGGGAGGAACTGAAGAGCAAATACAAGAGACCCAGTACTTC. This sequence encodes CAISRIAGGTEEQIQETQYF.